One and the same sample provided the 26 T cell receptor beta chains below, sequenced in a study of blood T cell repertoires in COVID-19. Assay used: immunoSEQ multiplex PCR; TCRdb lists only in-frame clones, some missing. The table lists roughly 81,000 clones, around 85% of them singletons. Sequencing was carried out using peripheral blood. The receptor source for this set is a woman aged 80 or over with COVID-19, enrolled during active disease.

The J gene is TRBJ1-2, the V gene TRBV2; possibly TRBD1 for D (5 bases). CDR3 length: 13 residues. The germline V gene has CDR1 SNHLY and CDR2 FYNNEI. Trimming left V 5 bases short and J 6 bases short, with 13 bases between. In nucleotides, the CDR3 is TGTGCCAGCAGTTACACAGGTCTGGATGGCTACACCTTC. Translation gives CASSYTGLDGYTF. The whole variable domain, remainder taken from reference TRBV2 and TRBJ1-2, is EPEVTQTPSHQVTQMGQEVILRCVPISNHLYFYWYRQILGQKVEFLVSFYNNEISEKSEIFDDQFSVERPDGSNFTLKIRSTKLEDSAMYFCASSYTGLDGYTFGSGTRLTVV.

The chain uses TRBV5-1 and TRBJ2-5, with unresolved D. This CDR3 contains 13 residues. V shed 2 bases and J shed 3 bases, with 8 bases lying between them. CDR1 SGHRS and CDR2 YFSETQ come from the germline V gene. CDR3 amino acids: CASSFVSKETQYF. DNA for the CDR3: TGCGCCAGCAGCTTTGTATCTAAAGAGACCCAGTACTTC.

This chain uses TRBV18 with TRBJ2-5; 8 bases are shared with TRBD2. With V trimmed by 5 bases and J by 4 bases, 12 bases remained unmatched. The germline V gene has CDR1 KGHSH and CDR2 LQKENI. The CDR3 sequence is 16 residues long. CDR3 coding DNA: TGTGCCAGCTCAGCCACCTCAGGGGCGGGAGGAGAGACCCAGTACTTC. It codes for CASSATSGAGGETQYF.

The chain uses TRBV5-1 and TRBJ2-3, with 9 bases aligning to TRBD2. Germline V gene sequence: CDR1 SGHRS, CDR2 YFSETQ. The CDR3 consists of 16 residues. Trimming removed 0 bases from V and 2 bases from J; junction bases left unmatched: 4. The CDR3 is CASSLAAGGSTDTQYF. CDR3 in DNA: TGCGCCAGCAGCTTGGCTGCGGGAGGGTCCACAGATACGCAGTATTTT.

The chain joins TRBV2 to TRBJ1-5; tentative D call: TRBD1 (6 bases). V shed 8 bases and J shed 4 bases, with 24 bases lying between them. This CDR3 contains 17 residues. The germline CDR1 and CDR2 sequences are SNHLY and FYNNEI. The CDR3 DNA is TGTGCCAGCTCCAAAATTTGGGGGCTAGCCGGTAATCAGCCCCAGCATTTT. Protein product: CASSKIWGLAGNQPQHF.

This sequence joins TRBV19 and TRBJ2-3, with D perhaps TRBD2 (5 bases). The CDR3 runs to 14 residues. V was clipped by 5 bases and J by 4 bases, with 13 bases between them. CDR1 is LNHDA, CDR2 SQIVND, per germline (reference sequence). DNA for the CDR3: TGTGCCAGTAGTGCACTAGATTCGGCAGATACGCAGTATTTT. This translates into CASSALDSADTQYF.

This chain connects TRBV27 to TRBJ1-5, with TRBD1 matching over 9 bases. The germline CDR1 and CDR2 sequences are MNHEY and SMNVEV (reference sequence). The CDR3 runs to 18 residues. Trimming at V came to 5 bases and at J to 0 bases, leaving 11 bases not matched to a gene. CDR3 nucleotides: TGTGCCAGCAGTAGAACAGGGGGCCCCTTTTATAGCAATCAGCCCCAGCATTTT. It specifies CASSRTGGPFYSNQPQHF.

This rearrangement joins TRBV12-5 to TRBJ2-1, with unresolved D. Germline V gene data show CDR1 as LGHNT and CDR2 as FRNRAP. V lost 2 bases to trimming and J lost 2 bases, with 10 bases between them. CDR3 size: 15 residues. The CDR3 coding sequence is TGTGCTAGTGGTTTGTATACTGGAGCCTACAATGAGCAGTTCTTC. As protein: CASGLYTGAYNEQFF.

V is TRBV30 and J is TRBJ1-4; TRBD1 might be the D (5 bases). The CDR3 totals 14 residues. Between the trimmed V and J ends, which lost 2 bases and 8 bases, there was a span of 15 bases. Germline loops: CDR1 GTSNPN, CDR2 SVGIG (reference sequence). CDR3 residues: CAWSRGWGEEKLFF. In nucleotides, the CDR3 is TGTGCCTGGAGTAGGGGTTGGGGGGAGGAAAAACTGTTTTTT.

V gene TRBV5-5 combines with J gene TRBJ1-5, with D possibly matching TRBD1 (5 bases). This CDR3 is built from 14 residues. Trimming left V 4 bases short and J 5 bases short, with 13 bases between. Per germline, CDR1 SGHKS and CDR2 YYEKEE (reference sequence). The CDR3 DNA is TGTGCCAGCAGCCCCAGGGAATACTATCAGCCCCAGCATTTT. This codes for CASSPREYYQPQHF.

The gene calls are TRBV19 and TRBJ1-1, with 10 bases matching TRBD1. With 6 bases clipped from V and 4 bases from J, the junction kept 5 bases outside the gene matches. The CDR3 loop spans 14 amino acids. Per the germline V gene, CDR1 is LNHDA and CDR2 is SQIVND (reference sequence). The CDR3 sequence: CASRRQGAATEAFF. The CDR3 region has the DNA TGTGCCAGTAGAAGACAGGGGGCAGCCACTGAAGCTTTCTTT.

The chain is built from TRBV11-3 and TRBJ1-2; D gene ambiguous. The CDR3 is 11 residues long. In germline, CDR1 is SGHNT, CDR2 YENEEA. V dropped 0 bases and J dropped 8 bases, with 4 bases sitting between them. CDR3 amino acids: CASSLDQGYTF. The CDR3 bases are TGTGCCAGCAGCTTAGATCAGGGCTACACCTTC. The full variable domain, in which reference TRBV11-3 and TRBJ1-2 provide the parts outside the CDR3, is EAGVVQSPRYKIIEKKQPVAFWCNPISGHNTLYWYLQNLGQGPELLIRYENEEAVDDSQLPKDRFSAERLKGVDSTLKIQPAELGDSAVYLCASSLDQGYTFGSGTRLTVV.

The CDR3 DNA is TGTGCCAGCAGTGCTAGCGGCTACTACAATGAGCAGTTCTTC. This codes for CASSASGYYNEQFF. The V call is TRBV25-1, the J call TRBJ2-1, with 7 bases that match TRBD2. Germline assignment: CDR1 MGHDK and CDR2 SYGVNS. The CDR3 contains 14 residues. Trimming removed 4 bases from V and 3 bases from J; junction bases left unmatched: 3. Filled out from reference TRBV25-1 and TRBJ2-1, the complete variable domain reads EADIYQTPRYLVIGTGKKITLECSQTMGHDKMYWYQQDPGMELHLIHYSYGVNSTEKGDLSSESTVSRIRTEHFPLTLESARPSHTSQYLCASSASGYYNEQFFGPGTRLTVL.

CDR3 sequence (DNA): TGTGCCAGCAGGCGGGACAGTTTTGGCTACACCTTC. Its translation: CASRRDSFGYTF. The chain carries TRBV27 and TRBJ1-2, with 7 bases fitting TRBD1. The germline gives CDR1 MNHEY, CDR2 SMNVEV (reference sequence). The CDR3 covers 12 residues. J was trimmed by 7 bases and V by 6 bases; bases with no gene match: 5.

The chain couples TRBV4-1 to TRBJ2-1; 13 nucleotides agree with TRBD2. The junction had 7 bases not matched to a gene; V was cut back by 1 base and J by 10 bases. This CDR3 contains 16 residues. The germline V gene has CDR1 MGHRA and CDR2 YSYEKL. CDR3 protein: CASSQGLTSGRGEQFF. The CDR3 DNA sequence: TGCGCCAGCAGCCAAGGTTTAACTAGCGGGAGGGGGGAGCAGTTCTTC.

The chain employs TRBV6-2 or TRBV6-3 and TRBJ2-5, with 9 bases aligning to TRBD1. J gave up 4 bases and V 4 bases, and 4 bases lay outside the gene matches. CDR3 length: 14 amino acids. Per the germline V gene, CDR1 is MNHEY and CDR2 is SVGEGT. The CDR3, as DNA: TGTGCCAGCAGTTCTAGGACAGGGGTAGAGACCCAGTACTTC. Amino acid sequence: CASSSRTGVETQYF.

The chain carries TRBV19 and TRBJ1-6; D unresolved. The V gene's germline CDR1 is LNHDA and CDR2 SQIVND (reference sequence). Trimming pared 3 bases from V and 6 bases from J, leaving 9 bases between. This CDR3 is built from 14 residues. The CDR3: CASSMVGSNSPLHF. CDR3 coding DNA: TGTGCCAGTAGTATGGTGGGCAGTAATTCACCCCTCCACTTT.

The chain links TRBV6-2 or TRBV6-3 to TRBJ2-1; D uncertain. Trimming removed 6 bases from V and 9 bases from J, with 15 bases in between. The CDR3 totals 13 residues. Germline V gene data show CDR1 as MNHEY and CDR2 as SVGEGT. The CDR3 coding sequence is TGTGCCAGCAGCTCTCTAACACGGAGTGAGCAGTTCTTC. Translated, it gives CASSSLTRSEQFF.

V and J are TRBV23-1 and TRBJ2-7; tentative D call: TRBD2 (6 bases). TRBV23-1 is flagged as an ORF with uncertain function. V was shortened by 3 bases and J by 5 bases, with 20 bases between the two germline ends. The CDR3 consists of 16 residues. CDR3 sequence: CASSHRGLSVAHEQYF. For the CDR3, the DNA is TGCGCCAGCAGTCACCGGGGACTGTCAGTCGCCCACGAGCAGTACTTC.

The chain has TRBV6-2 or TRBV6-3 and TRBJ1-2; TRBD1 matches at 8 bases. The V gene's germline CDR1 is MNHEY and CDR2 SVGEGT. The CDR3 has 14 residues. V lost 0 bases, J lost 4 bases, and 1 base stayed unmatched. DNA of the CDR3: TGTGCCAGCAGTTACTCGGACAGGGTCTATGGCTACACCTTC. Protein sequence: CASSYSDRVYGYTF.

The V gene is TRBV24-1, the J gene TRBJ2-7; D may be TRBD1 (5 bases). Trimming removed 5 bases from V and 3 bases from J, with 16 bases in between. The CDR3 is 15 amino acids. Germline lookup yields CDR1 KGHDR and CDR2 SFDVKD. The CDR3 region has the DNA TGTGCCACCAGTGTCCGGACACCTTCCCACTACGAGCAGTACTTC. Protein: CATSVRTPSHYEQYF.

This sequence joins TRBV2 and TRBJ2-5; perhaps TRBD2 as D (6 bases). V dropped 3 bases and J dropped 5 bases, with 16 bases sitting between them. Per the germline V gene, CDR1 is SNHLY and CDR2 is FYNNEI. The length of the CDR3 is 15 residues. CDR3 nucleotides: TGTGCCAGCAGTGACCGGGGGACCCCTGGGGAGACCCAGTACTTC. It yields the protein CASSDRGTPGETQYF. The full variable domain, in which reference TRBV2 and TRBJ2-5 provide the parts outside the CDR3, is EPEVTQTPSHQVTQMGQEVILRCVPISNHLYFYWYRQILGQKVEFLVSFYNNEISEKSEIFDDQFSVERPDGSNFTLKIRSTKLEDSAMYFCASSDRGTPGETQYFGPGTRLLVL.

V gene TRBV7-3 combines with J gene TRBJ2-2; 11 bases are shared with TRBD2. Looked up from germline, CDR1 is SGHTA and CDR2 is FQGTGA. J gave up 4 bases and V 5 bases, and 21 bases lay outside the gene matches. This CDR3 contains 21 residues. CDR3 bases: TGTGCCAGCAGCCCAAGAGGGACTAGCGGCAATGCCTTCTGGGGCACCGGGGAGCTGTTTTTT. Translated, it gives CASSPRGTSGNAFWGTGELFF.

J is TRBJ2-2 and V is TRBV5-1; D may be TRBD1 (5 bases). This CDR3 is 15 amino acids long. Germline assignment: CDR1 SGHRS and CDR2 YFSETQ. V lost 1 base to trimming and J lost 0 bases, with 7 bases between them. Here the CDR3 reads CASSLTGPNTGELFF. The CDR3 DNA is TGCGCCAGCAGCTTGACAGGCCCGAACACCGGGGAGCTGTTTTTT.

The chain couples TRBV4-1 to TRBJ1-2; 9 bases map to TRBD1. From germline, CDR1 is MGHRA and CDR2 YSYEKL. The V segment lost 4 bases and the J segment 6 bases; nucleotides outside the gene matches: 9. The CDR3 is 15 amino acids. The CDR3 DNA sequence: TGCGCCAGCAGCCTCCACTTCACAGGGGGCGATGGCTACACCTTC. Its translation is CASSLHFTGGDGYTF.

The J gene is TRBJ2-5, the V gene TRBV7-9; 14 bases fit TRBD2. Trimming took 5 bases from V and 2 from J; bases not matched to a gene: 4. Germline lookup yields CDR1 SEHNR and CDR2 FQNEAQ (reference sequence). This CDR3 is built from 16 residues. CDR3 sequence reads: CASSPGLAGGQETQYF. CDR3 sequence (DNA): TGTGCCAGCAGCCCTGGACTAGCGGGGGGTCAAGAGACCCAGTACTTC. Full variable domain (remainder filled in from reference TRBV7-9 and TRBJ2-5): DTGVSQNPRHKITKRGQNVTFRCDPISEHNRLYWYRQTLGQGPEFLTYFQNEAQLEKSRLLSDRFSAERPKGSFSTLEIQRTEQGDSAMYLCASSPGLAGGQETQYFGPGTRLLVL.